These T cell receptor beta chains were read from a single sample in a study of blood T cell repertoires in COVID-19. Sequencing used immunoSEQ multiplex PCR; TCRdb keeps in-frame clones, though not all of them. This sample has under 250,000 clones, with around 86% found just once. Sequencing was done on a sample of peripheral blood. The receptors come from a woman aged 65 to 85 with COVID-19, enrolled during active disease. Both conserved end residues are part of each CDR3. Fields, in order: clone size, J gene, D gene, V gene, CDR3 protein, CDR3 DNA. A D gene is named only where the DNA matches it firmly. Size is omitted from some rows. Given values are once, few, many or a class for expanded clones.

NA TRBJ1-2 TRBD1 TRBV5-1 CASRTTGGGYGYTF TGCGCCAGCAGAACCACAGGGGGCGGCTATGGCTACACCTTC
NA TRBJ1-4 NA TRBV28 CASRGGRGLFF TGTGCCAGCAGAGGGGGACGAGGACTGTTTTTT
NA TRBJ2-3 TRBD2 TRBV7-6 CASSLATSGSADTQYF TGTGCCAGCAGCTTAGCAACTAGCGGGAGTGCAGATACGCAGTATTTT
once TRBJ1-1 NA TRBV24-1 CATSDRTEAFF TGTGCCACCAGTGATAGGACAGAAGCTTTCTTT
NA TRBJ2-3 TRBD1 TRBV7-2 CASSLTGADTQYF TGTGCCAGCAGCTTAACAGGGGCAGATACGCAGTATTTT
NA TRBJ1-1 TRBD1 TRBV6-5 CASDRDRGMNTEAFF TGTGCCAGCGACCGGGACAGGGGAATGAACACTGAAGCTTTCTTT
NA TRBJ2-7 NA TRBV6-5 CASSYSTEYYEQYF TGTGCCAGCAGTTACTCGACAGAGTACTACGAGCAGTACTTC
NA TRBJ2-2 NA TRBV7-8 CASSLDSDTGELFF TGTGCCAGCAGCTTAGACTCGGACACCGGGGAGCTGTTTTTT
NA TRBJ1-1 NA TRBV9 CASSVDMRSNTEAFF TGTGCCAGCAGCGTAGATATGAGATCGAACACTGAAGCTTTCTTT
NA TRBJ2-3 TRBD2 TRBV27 CASSRLTSGTDTQYF TGTGCCAGCAGTAGACTAACTAGCGGCACAGATACGCAGTATTTT
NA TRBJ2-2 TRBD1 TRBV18 CASSQGPDGELFF TGTGCCAGTTCACAGGGGCCCGACGGGGAGCTGTTTTTT
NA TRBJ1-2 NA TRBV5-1 CASSLIDRPGEGYTF TGCGCCAGCAGCTTAATAGACAGGCCCGGGGAGGGCTACACCTTC
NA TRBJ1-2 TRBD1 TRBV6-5 CASSRTGGDYGYTF TGTGCCAGCAGTCGTACAGGGGGGGACTATGGCTACACCTTC
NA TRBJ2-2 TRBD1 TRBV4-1 CASSRDRTGVTGELFF TGCGCCAGCAGCCGCGACAGGACAGGGGTCACCGGGGAGCTGTTTTTT
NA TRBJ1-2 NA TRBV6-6 CASSYEYYGYTF TGTGCCAGCAGTTATGAGTACTATGGCTACACCTTC
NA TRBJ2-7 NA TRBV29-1 CSFHGQYF TGCAGCTTCCACGGGCAGTACTTC
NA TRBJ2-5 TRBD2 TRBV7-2 CASSLAGLAGAETQYF TGTGCCAGCAGCTTAGCTGGACTAGCGGGAGCGGAGACCCAGTACTTC
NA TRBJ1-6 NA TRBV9 CASSVLGVGTPLHF TGTGCCAGCAGCGTACTAGGGGTGGGAACACCCCTCCACTTT
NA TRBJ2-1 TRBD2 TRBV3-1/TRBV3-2 CASSLNSGRRSYNEQFF TGTGCCAGCAGCCTTAATAGCGGGAGGCGCTCCTACAATGAGCAGTTCTTC
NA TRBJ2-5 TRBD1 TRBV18 CASSLGQGETQYF TGTGCCAGCTCACTTGGACAGGGCGAGACCCAGTACTTC
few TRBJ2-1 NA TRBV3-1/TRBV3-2 CASALDGSLGNEQFF TGTGCCAGCGCTTTGGACGGGAGTTTGGGAAATGAGCAGTTCTTC
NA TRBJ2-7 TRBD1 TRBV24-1 CATSDQTGTGVYEQYF TGTGCCACCAGTGATCAGACCGGGACAGGGGTCTACGAGCAGTACTTC
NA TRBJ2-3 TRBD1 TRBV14 CASSHNRGFPDTQYF TGTGCCAGCAGCCACAACAGGGGGTTTCCAGATACGCAGTATTTT